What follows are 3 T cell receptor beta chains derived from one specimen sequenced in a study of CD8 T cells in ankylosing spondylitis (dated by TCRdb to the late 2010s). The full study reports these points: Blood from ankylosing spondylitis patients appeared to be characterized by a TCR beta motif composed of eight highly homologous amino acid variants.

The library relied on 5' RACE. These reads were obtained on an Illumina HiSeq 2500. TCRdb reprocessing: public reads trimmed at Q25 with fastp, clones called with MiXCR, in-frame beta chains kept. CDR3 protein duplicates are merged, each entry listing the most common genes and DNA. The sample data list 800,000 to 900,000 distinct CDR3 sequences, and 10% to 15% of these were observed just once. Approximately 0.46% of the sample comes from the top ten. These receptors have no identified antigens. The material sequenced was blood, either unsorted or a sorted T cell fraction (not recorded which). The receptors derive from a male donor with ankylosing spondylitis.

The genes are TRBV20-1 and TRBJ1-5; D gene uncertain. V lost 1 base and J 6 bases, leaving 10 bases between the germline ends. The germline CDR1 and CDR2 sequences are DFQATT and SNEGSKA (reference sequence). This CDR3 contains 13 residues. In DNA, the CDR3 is TGCAGTGCTAGAGGAGGTGAAGGTCAGCCCCAGCATTTT. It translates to CSARGGEGQPQHF.

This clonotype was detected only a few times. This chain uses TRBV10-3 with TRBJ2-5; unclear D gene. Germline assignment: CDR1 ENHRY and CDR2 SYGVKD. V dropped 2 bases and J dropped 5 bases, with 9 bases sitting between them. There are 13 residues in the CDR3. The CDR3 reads CAISEALRETQYF. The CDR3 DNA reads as TGTGCCATCAGTGAGGCATTAAGGGAGACCCAGTACTTC.

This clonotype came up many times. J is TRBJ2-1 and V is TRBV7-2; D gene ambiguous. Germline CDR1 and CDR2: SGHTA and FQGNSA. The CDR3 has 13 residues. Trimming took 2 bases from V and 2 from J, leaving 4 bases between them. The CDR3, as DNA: TGTGCCAGCAGCTTATTCCCCTACAATGAGCAGTTCTTC. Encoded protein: CASSLFPYNEQFF.